What follows are 32 T cell receptor beta chains derived from one specimen sequenced in a study of siplizumab effects on memory and regulatory T cells. Profiled with immunoSEQ multiplex PCR; TCRdb holds only in-frame clones, not every one. The table has under 70,000 clones, 79% seen once. Material for sequencing was memory CD4+ T cells sorted from blood. The receptors originated from a human donor in good health.

This clone came up once. The rearrangement uses TRBV11-2 and TRBJ2-7; the D gene is possibly TRBD2 (5 bases). Trimming removed 5 bases at V and 5 bases at J, with 16 bases between. The germline CDR1 and CDR2 sequences are SGHAT and FQNNGV. This CDR3 comprises 14 residues. In nucleotides, the CDR3 is TGTGCCAGCAGCCGAGACTACCTTATTGACGAGCAGTACTTC. Its translation is CASSRDYLIDEQYF.

The V gene is TRBV28, the J gene TRBJ2-3; D unclear. The V gene's germline CDR1 is MDHEN and CDR2 SYDVKM. The V and J ends lost 7 bases and 4 bases respectively, with 9 bases between them. This CDR3 is 12 amino acids long. The DNA of the CDR3 is TGTGCCAGCATCTCTGGGCCAGATACGCAGTATTTT. This sequence encodes CASISGPDTQYF.

J is TRBJ2-3 and V is TRBV5-1; 9 nucleotides line up with TRBD2. Germline CDR1 is SGHRS and CDR2 is YFSETQ. The V and J ends lost 3 bases and 2 bases, in that order; junction bases with no gene match: 7. The CDR3 loop spans 16 amino acids. In nucleotides, the CDR3 is TGCGCCAGCAGCTCATTAGCGGGGGCCTACACAGATACGCAGTATTTT. Its protein is CASSSLAGAYTDTQYF.

The chain is built from TRBV6-5 and TRBJ2-2, with D unclear. Trimming took off 4 bases at V and 2 bases at J, with 8 bases between the two ends. This CDR3 is built from 14 residues. Germline values: CDR1 MNHEY, CDR2 SVGAGI. For the CDR3, the DNA is TGTGCCAGCAGTTCAAAAGTCAACACCGGGGAGCTGTTTTTT. Amino acids: CASSSKVNTGELFF.

The chain employs TRBV18 and TRBJ1-1; no definite D call. Trimming left V 3 bases short and J 10 bases short, with 15 bases between. This CDR3 has 13 amino acids. CDR1 and CDR2 from the germline V gene are KGHSH and LQKENI. The CDR3 coding sequence is TGTGCCAGCTCACCCGCTACGTGGGTATCAGCTTTCTTT. Translating it yields CASSPATWVSAFF.

This chain connects TRBV5-1 to TRBJ2-1; D remains ambiguous. Germline CDR1 is SGHRS and CDR2 is YFSETQ. The CDR3 has 15 amino acids. With 4 bases removed from V and 1 base from J, the gap between germline ends came to 12 bases. The DNA of the CDR3 is TGCGCCAGCAGCGTGGACGGTACTTCCTACAATGAGCAGTTCTTC. Its translation: CASSVDGTSYNEQFF.

The chain links TRBV19 to TRBJ1-5; D is ambiguous. Germline values: CDR1 LNHDA, CDR2 SQIVND (reference sequence). The CDR3 extends over 15 amino acids. Trimming shortened V by 1 base and J by 2 bases, and 9 bases separated the two germline ends. CDR3 DNA: TGTGCCAGTAGTATAGGGGGTGGGGGCAATCAGCCCCAGCATTTT. It codes for CASSIGGGGNQPQHF.

The V call is TRBV9, the J call TRBJ1-4, with no clear D. The germline V and J ends were trimmed by 6 bases and 9 bases, with 0 bases remaining between them. Germline V gene data show CDR1 as SGDLS and CDR2 as YYNGEE. The CDR3 has 8 amino acids. The CDR3 here is CASKKLFF. The CDR3 DNA reads TGTGCCAGCAAAAAACTGTTTTTT.

For the CDR3, the DNA is TGTGCCAGCAGCCAGGGACAGGGAGGTGGCTACACCTTC. This encodes CASSQGQGGGYTF. V is TRBV11-1 and J is TRBJ1-2; TRBD1 agrees at 9 bases. The V gene end was trimmed by 5 bases and the J gene end by 7 bases; junction bases not matched to a gene: 5. Germline-derived CDR1 and CDR2 are SGHAT and FQDESV (reference sequence). The CDR3 loop spans 13 amino acids.

V usage is TRBV15 and J usage is TRBJ2-4; D unclear. Germline-derived CDR1 and CDR2 are LNHNV and YYDKDF (reference sequence). V lost 3 bases, J lost 7 bases, and 19 bases lay in between. CDR3 length equals 16 residues. The CDR3 reads CATSRRSSQLGNIQYF. The CDR3 DNA reads TGTGCCACCAGCAGGCGGTCATCACAGCTTGGGAACATTCAGTACTTC.

The J gene is TRBJ2-3, the V gene TRBV7-3, with D tentatively TRBD2 (6 bases). CDR3 length equals 16 residues. Trimming pared 2 bases from V and 1 base from J, leaving 13 bases between. The germline V gene has CDR1 SGHTA and CDR2 FQGTGA. The chain's CDR3 is CASSLQPSVGTDTQYF. CDR3 in DNA: TGTGCCAGCAGCTTACAGCCTAGCGTCGGCACAGATACGCAGTATTTT.

This chain connects TRBV2 to TRBJ1-5; perhaps TRBD1 as D (5 bases). CDR1 is SNHLY and CDR2 is FYNNEI in the germline V gene. This CDR3 is 15 amino acids long. The ends were cut back, 6 bases at V and 1 base at J, with 13 bases in the middle. This chain's CDR3 is CASRTGTFSNQPQHF. The CDR3 bases are TGTGCCAGCAGAACCGGGACGTTCAGCAATCAGCCCCAGCATTTT.

The chain links TRBV5-1 to TRBJ1-4, with D uncertain. CDR3 length equals 14 residues. Germline lookup yields CDR1 SGHRS and CDR2 YFSETQ. Trimming left V 2 bases short and J 5 bases short, with 10 bases between. The CDR3: CASSFGQVNEKLFF. For the CDR3, the DNA is TGCGCCAGCAGCTTCGGTCAGGTGAATGAAAAACTGTTTTTT.

The chain has TRBV7-9 and TRBJ2-3; TRBD2 aligns across 11 bases. The CDR3 loop spans 15 amino acids. Germline values: CDR1 SEHNR, CDR2 FQNEAQ (reference sequence). Trimming removed 1 base from V and 3 bases from J; junction bases left unmatched: 0. CDR3 protein: CASSLVAGGTDTQYF. The CDR3 nucleotides read TGTGCCAGCAGCTTAGTAGCGGGGGGGACAGATACGCAGTATTTT.

This clone was counted between two and nine times. The V and J genes are TRBV7-2 and TRBJ2-3; the D is unclear. The CDR3 is 16 amino acids. Germline-derived CDR1 and CDR2 are SGHTA and FQGNSA. V was clipped by 1 base and J by 0 bases, with 11 bases between them. This chain's CDR3 is CASSLVAVQSTDTQYF. In DNA, the CDR3 is TGTGCCAGCAGCTTAGTGGCGGTCCAAAGCACAGATACGCAGTATTTT. Drawing the rest from reference TRBV7-2 and TRBJ2-3, the complete variable domain is GAGVSQSPSNKVTEKGKDVELRCDPISGHTALYWYRQSLGQGLEFLIYFQGNSAPDKSGLPSDRFSAERTGGSVSTLTIQRTQQEDSAVYLCASSLVAVQSTDTQYFGPGTRLTVL.

This clone was seen more than once but under ten times. The rearrangement joins TRBV5-4 to TRBJ1-6, with D hard to call. CDR1 and CDR2 (germline): SGHNT, YYREEE (reference sequence). V lost 0 bases, J lost 6 bases, and 10 bases lay in between. CDR3 length: 15 amino acids. CDR3 in amino acids: CASSLALGSNSPLHF. CDR3 coding DNA: TGTGCCAGCAGCTTGGCGTTAGGCAGTAATTCACCCCTCCACTTT. The full variable domain, in which reference TRBV5-4 and TRBJ1-6 provide the parts outside the CDR3, is ETGVTQSPTHLIKTRGQQVTLRCSSQSGHNTVSWYQQALGQGPQFIFQYYREEENGRGNFPPRFSGLQFPNYSSELNVNALELDDSALYLCASSLALGSNSPLHFGNGTRLTVT.

This clone appeared a few times. The chain couples TRBV29-1 to TRBJ1-1; D unclear. Trimming took off 4 bases at V and 10 bases at J, with 10 bases between the two ends. CDR1 SQVTM and CDR2 ANQGSEA come from the germline V gene. This CDR3 has 10 residues. CDR3 bases: TGCAGCGTTGGGGCAACGGGAGCTTTCTTT. Translating it yields CSVGATGAFF.

V and J are TRBV5-1 and TRBJ1-1; 7 nucleotides match TRBD1. The germline gives CDR1 SGHRS, CDR2 YFSETQ. J lost 0 bases, V lost 0 bases, and 2 bases had no gene match. CDR3 length: 15 residues. The CDR3 protein is CASSLGDSMNTEAFF. The CDR3, as DNA: TGCGCCAGCAGCTTGGGGGACAGCATGAACACTGAAGCTTTCTTT.

The genes are TRBV14 and TRBJ2-5; D not resolved. The CDR3 spans 15 residues. Trimming shortened V by 4 bases and J by 5 bases, and 17 bases separated the two germline ends. Germline V gives CDR1 SGHDN, CDR2 FVKESK. The CDR3 sequence is CASSRPVGPLETQYF. In DNA form, the CDR3 reads TGTGCCAGCAGCCGACCTGTAGGGCCGCTGGAGACCCAGTACTTC. Drawing the rest from reference TRBV14 and TRBJ2-5, the complete variable domain is EAGVTQFPSHSVIEKGQTVTLRCDPISGHDNLYWYRRVMGKEIKFLLHFVKESKQDESGMPNNRFLAERTGGTYSTLKVQPAELEDSGVYFCASSRPVGPLETQYFGPGTRLLVL.

This clone was observed once. The chain employs TRBV5-1 and TRBJ1-5; D is uncertain. Per germline, CDR1 SGHRS and CDR2 YFSETQ. This CDR3 spans 10 amino acids. V gave up 3 bases and J gave up 6 bases, with 1 base separating them. The CDR3 sequence is CASSSQPQHF. In DNA, the CDR3 is TGCGCCAGCAGCTCTCAGCCCCAGCATTTT.

The chain combines TRBV29-1 with TRBJ2-4, with 13 bases lining up with TRBD2. The V gene end was trimmed by 4 bases and the J gene end by 1 base; junction bases not matched to a gene: 7. The CDR3 is 17 residues long. CDR1 SQVTM and CDR2 ANQGSEA come from the germline V gene. The DNA for the CDR3 is TGCAGCGTTGGGACTAGCGGGGGCCGGGTCGCCAAAAACATTCAGTACTTC. It codes for CSVGTSGGRVAKNIQYF.

J is TRBJ2-1 and V is TRBV18, with TRBD2 matching 15 bases. Germline V lookup: CDR1 KGHSH, CDR2 LQKENI. J was trimmed by 4 bases and V by 3 bases; bases with no gene match: 4. This CDR3 contains 17 residues. The CDR3 loop is CASSPPGLAGGYNEQFF. Written as DNA, the CDR3 is TGTGCCAGCTCACCTCCGGGACTAGCGGGGGGATACAATGAGCAGTTCTTC.

This chain connects TRBV2 to TRBJ1-5; D is uncertain. Trimming shortened V by 10 bases and J by 0 bases, and 13 bases separated the two germline ends. Germline values: CDR1 SNHLY, CDR2 FYNNEI. This CDR3 has 14 amino acids. The CDR3 nucleotides read TGTGCCACTAGTTGGGGAAATAGCAATCAGCCCCAGCATTTT. Translating gives CATSWGNSNQPQHF.

In its sample, this clone was seen a few times. CDR3 residues: CASRGGQGLSGNTIYF. In nucleotides, the CDR3 is TGTGCCAGCAGGGGGGGACAGGGCCTCTCTGGAAACACCATATATTTT. The V call is TRBV2, the J call TRBJ1-3; 9 bases line up with TRBD1. Looked up from germline, CDR1 is SNHLY and CDR2 is FYNNEI. The CDR3 is 16 residues long. Trimming took 6 bases from V and 0 from J; bases not matched to a gene: 6.

The CDR3 loop reads CRGTGGSEAFF. The CDR3 DNA reads TGCAGGGGGACAGGGGGTAGTGAAGCTTTCTTT. The chain carries TRBV20-1 and TRBJ1-1; 11 positions match TRBD1. The germline CDR1 and CDR2 sequences are DFQATT and SNEGSKA (reference sequence). The CDR3 sequence is 11 residues long.

This clone was seen once. The J gene is TRBJ1-6, the V gene TRBV7-9; D gene uncertain. CDR1 is SEHNR and CDR2 is FQNEAQ in the germline V gene (reference sequence). Trimming removed 2 bases from V and 0 bases from J, with 17 bases in between. The CDR3 sequence is 19 residues long. Here the CDR3 DNA reads TGTGCCAGCAGCTTATCGGCGGGTGGATCGAGCTCCTATAATTCACCCCTCCACTTT. Encoded protein: CASSLSAGGSSSYNSPLHF.

The chain employs TRBV19 and TRBJ2-6; D not resolved. With 8 bases removed from V and 0 bases from J, the gap between germline ends came to 8 bases. The germline gives CDR1 LNHDA, CDR2 SQIVND (reference sequence). The CDR3 has 14 residues. CDR3 nucleotide sequence: TGTGCCAGTGTGGTTAACTCTGGGGCCAACGTCCTGACTTTC. It encodes CASVVNSGANVLTF. Using reference TRBV19 and TRBJ2-6 for the parts outside the CDR3, the full variable domain is DGGITQSPKYLFRKEGQNVTLSCEQNLNHDAMYWYRQDPGQGLRLIYYSQIVNDFQKGDIAEGYSVSREKKESFPLTVTSAQKNPTAFYLCASVVNSGANVLTFGAGSRLTVL.

This chain uses TRBV7-8 with TRBJ1-1; no firm D call. The V gene's germline CDR1 is SGHVS and CDR2 FQNEAQ. The CDR3 runs to 16 residues. Trimming stripped 4 bases from V and 3 bases from J, with 18 bases between. CDR3 protein: CASSYMGSRVDTEAFF. For the CDR3, the DNA is TGTGCCAGCAGCTACATGGGGTCAAGGGTCGACACTGAAGCTTTCTTT.

CDR3 in amino acids: CASSLEPWGVGTALGGYTF. For the CDR3, the DNA is TGTGCCAGCAGCTTAGAGCCCTGGGGTGTGGGGACAGCCTTGGGTGGCTACACCTTC. This rearrangement joins TRBV7-6 to TRBJ1-2, with TRBD1 matching over 7 bases. V gave up 1 base and J gave up 7 bases; unmatched junction bases: 21. The germline gives CDR1 SGHVS, CDR2 FNYEAQ. CDR3 length: 19 residues.

The chain joins TRBV9 to TRBJ2-1, with D maybe TRBD2 (6 bases). From germline, CDR1 is SGDLS and CDR2 YYNGEE. Trimming took off 5 bases at V and 8 bases at J, with 8 bases between the two ends. The CDR3 sequence is 11 residues long. The CDR3 is CASRREDEQFF. The CDR3 region has the DNA TGTGCCAGCAGGAGGGAGGATGAGCAGTTCTTC.

The chain employs TRBV18 and TRBJ2-7; 7 bases are shared with TRBD1. V was clipped by 4 bases and J by 3 bases; unmatched bases: 21. The CDR3 runs to 19 residues. Germline V gene data show CDR1 as KGHSH and CDR2 as LQKENI. CDR3 sequence: CASSRAVLMGQTNLYEQYF. The CDR3 DNA follows: TGTGCCAGCTCACGGGCCGTGTTAATGGGACAGACGAACCTCTACGAGCAGTACTTC.

The count of this clone is one. The chain employs TRBV5-4 and TRBJ1-3; no clear D. The CDR3 spans 14 residues. The V end lost 0 bases, the J end lost 4 bases, and 8 bases lay between the germline ends. Germline CDR1 and CDR2: SGHNT and YYREEE (reference sequence). The CDR3 DNA reads as TGTGCCAGCAGCTTGGGGCGTCCCGGAAACACCATATATTTT. Its protein product is CASSLGRPGNTIYF.